These 10 T cell receptor beta chains share one sample of origin, sequenced in a study of monozygotic twins with inflammatory bowel disease. TCRdb reprocessed the 5' RACE reads and stores each CDR3 protein as one record, lacking DNA. Found here are 300,000 to 350,000 distinct CDR3 sequences; the top ten clones hold 2%. The material sequenced was blood. These receptors were obtained from a human donor with ulcerative colitis or Crohn's disease, or a healthy co-twin of an affected twin (not recorded which).

This rearrangement joins TRBV12-3 or TRBV12-4 to TRBJ2-2; TCRdb returns TRBD1, unconfirmable since there is no DNA. This CDR3 region has 18 residues. CDR3: CASRPPDRFALDTGELFF.

The CDR3 sequence is CASSDQGVSHNEQFF. The chain combines TRBV10-1 with TRBJ2-1; the D call of TRBD1 rests on TCRdb alone, since no DNA is present to check it. Germline V gene sequence: CDR1 WNHNN, CDR2 SYGVQD (reference sequence). The CDR3 spans 15 residues.

J is TRBJ2-7 and V is TRBV30; the D call of TRBD1 rests on TCRdb alone, since no DNA is present to check it. Looked up from germline, CDR1 is GTSNPN and CDR2 is SVGIG (reference sequence). The CDR3 contains 14 residues. The CDR3: CACITGQSSYEQYF.

The chain recombines TRBV7-9 with TRBJ2-3; TCRdb selects TRBD1, and the lack of DNA leaves this call unchecked. The germline CDR1 and CDR2 sequences are SEHNR and FQNEAQ (reference sequence). This CDR3 has 14 amino acids. The CDR3 loop reads CASRVQGMSDTQYF.

The chain joins TRBV2 to TRBJ2-5; the TCRdb call, TRBD1, lacks DNA for checking. Germline lookup yields CDR1 SNHLY and CDR2 FYNNEI. This CDR3 has 14 residues. CDR3 in amino acids: CASSAGQVQETQYF.

V is TRBV21-1 and J is TRBJ2-5. TRBV21-1 is flagged as a pseudogene. The CDR3 runs to 11 residues. CDR3 amino acids: CASSKVQPQYF.

This sequence joins TRBV24-1 and TRBJ2-1; TCRdb selects TRBD2, and the lack of DNA leaves this call unchecked. The CDR3 spans 15 residues. From germline, CDR1 is KGHDR and CDR2 SFDVKD. The CDR3 region is CATSDIAGGVDEQFF.

V usage is TRBV27 and J usage is TRBJ1-6; without DNA, the TCRdb call of TRBD1 cannot be checked. The CDR3 runs 16 residues. Looked up from germline, CDR1 is MNHEY and CDR2 is SMNVEV (reference sequence). The CDR3 here is CASSYYTGTANSPLHF.

The V and J genes are TRBV6-1 and TRBJ1-1; TCRdb's D call of TRBD1 is untestable without DNA. CDR1 is MNHNS, CDR2 SASEGT, per germline. There are 16 residues in the CDR3. This CDR3 reads CASRILGQASHAEAFF.

This sequence joins TRBV6-1 and TRBJ2-7; TCRdb reports TRBD1, a call that lacks DNA to check it against. Germline values: CDR1 MNHNS, CDR2 SASEGT. CDR3 length: 14 residues. The CDR3: CASTGTGTPYEQYF.